Sequencing of this TCR beta chain was carried out in a study of early stage breast cancer tumors. Study observations and caveats: Bulk DNA sequencing of unsorted cells missed chain pairing and markers.

The ends lost 3 bases at V and 4 bases at J; junction bases unmatched: 3. CDR3 length: 12 residues. Germline assignment: CDR1 SQVTM and CDR2 ANQGSEA. In regard to this clone: Its antigen is still unknown.

Each sample had two DNA replicates, around 0.53 ug blood or roughly 1.5 ug tissue. Clones were read by immunoSEQ multiplex PCR, and TCRdb kept only the in-frame ones, dropping some. The sample lists some 28,000 clones, 75% to 85% occurring once. The TCR originated in a person between 60 and 70 years old with breast cancer. The sequenced sample consisted of blood. The chain carries TRBV29-1 and TRBJ2-7; 7 positions agree with TRBD2. Here the CDR3 DNA reads TGCAGCGTTGAGGTGGGAGGGTACGAGCAGTACTTC. It specifies CSVEVGGYEQYF.